The TCR beta chain described here comes from a study of cytomegalovirus exposure and HLA in healthy donors. Primers for the PCR totalled 60 Vbeta and 13 Jbeta. Sequenced by immunoSEQ multiplex PCR; TCRdb stores in-frame clones only, minus some. The repertoire includes roughly 200,000 clones, around 80% of them detected once, and about 2.1% sits in the top ten. Germline V gene data show CDR1 as MNHNS and CDR2 as SASEGT. Trimming stripped 7 bases from V and 8 bases from J, with 21 bases between. This CDR3 is built from 15 residues. Source material: PBMCs. This receptor was obtained from a man in his thirties or forties in good health and CMV-seronegative. V gene TRBV6-1 combines with J gene TRBJ1-5; D is unclear. The CDR3: CASNLAQSYFEPQHF. CDR3 DNA: TGTGCCAGCAACTTGGCACAGTCCTATTTTGAGCCCCAGCATTTT.